This is a list of T cell receptor beta chains from one sample in a study of CD8 T cells in ankylosing spondylitis. TCRdb itself ran the 5' RACE reads through MiXCR, one entry per CDR3 protein. The table lists around 540,000 distinct CDR3 sequences, roughly an eighth of them singletons. Sequencing input: blood, either unsorted or a sorted T cell fraction (not recorded which). These receptors were taken from a male donor with ankylosing spondylitis. Both conserved end residues are part of each CDR3. A D gene is named only where the DNA matches it firmly. Clone sizes are given selectively: once, few, many, or a class where the clone is expanded.

-	TRBV3-1	TRBJ2-3	-	CASGRQSPIGDTQYF	TGTGCCAGCGGGCGACAGAGCCCTATTGGAGATACGCAGTATTTT
TRBD1	TRBV10-3	TRBJ2-3	few	CAISDPPQGAHTDTQYF	TGTGCCATCAGTGACCCACCCCAGGGGGCGCATACAGATACGCAGTATTTT
-	TRBV30	TRBJ2-2	-	CAWIGETGELFF	TGTGCCTGGATTGGTGAGACCGGGGAGCTGTTTTTT
-	TRBV12-3/TRBV12-4	TRBJ1-2	-	CASSWGLYGYTF	TGTGCCAGCAGTTGGGGACTCTATGGCTACACCTTC
TRBD1	TRBV27	TRBJ1-1	few	CAYSRQGVMNTEAFF	TGTGCCTATTCCCGACAGGGGGTTATGAACACTGAAGCTTTCTTT
-	TRBV7-2	TRBJ2-1	few	CASSFERTTYNEQFF	TGTGCCAGCAGCTTTGAGCGGACCACCTACAATGAGCAGTTCTTC
-	TRBV30	TRBJ1-1	-	CAWSSAGANTEAFF	TGTGCCTGGAGTTCGGCAGGGGCGAACACTGAAGCTTTCTTT
TRBD1	TRBV6-1	TRBJ1-5	few	CASSLTGTGGSQPQHF	TGTGCCAGCAGTCTCACCGGGACAGGAGGGAGTCAGCCCCAGCATTTT
-	TRBV20-1	TRBJ2-3	few	CSARWGATGTQYF	TGCAGTGCTAGATGGGGGGCCACCGGTACGCAGTATTTT
-	TRBV11-1	TRBJ2-3	-	CASSPGGYRSPSTDTQYF	TGTGCCAGCAGTCCAGGGGGGTACAGGTCCCCCTCCACAGATACGCAGTATTTT
TRBD1	TRBV20-1	TRBJ2-1	few	CSAGQGSYYEQFF	TGCAGTGCTGGACAGGGTTCTTACTATGAGCAGTTCTTC
-	TRBV29-1	TRBJ2-1	many	CSVEPLRARNEQFF	TGCAGCGTTGAGCCTCTGCGAGCCCGCAATGAGCAGTTCTTC
TRBD2	TRBV5-1	TRBJ2-1	-	CASSFGTSGRGFGNEQFF	TGCGCCAGCAGCTTCGGGACTAGCGGGAGAGGGTTTGGGAATGAGCAGTTCTTC
TRBD1	TRBV20-1	TRBJ2-2	few	CSAGGTGDTGELFF	TGCAGTGCCGGCGGGACAGGGGACACCGGGGAGCTGTTTTTT
-	TRBV24-1	TRBJ2-5	-	CATSVGRRSGEETQYF	TGTGCCACCAGTGTGGGCCGGCGAAGCGGAGAAGAGACCCAGTACTTC
-	TRBV30	TRBJ1-4	few	CAWSPPWTFEKLFF	TGTGCCTGGAGTCCACCGTGGACATTTGAAAAACTGTTTTTT
TRBD1	TRBV19	TRBJ2-7	few	CASSARTGILSKGEQYF	TGTGCCAGTAGTGCCCGGACAGGGATCCTTTCCAAGGGGGAGCAGTACTTC
TRBD2	TRBV11-2	TRBJ2-7	-	CASSLYTSGSSVYEQYF	TGTGCCAGCAGCTTATATACTAGCGGGAGTTCGGTCTACGAGCAGTACTTC
-	TRBV5-6	TRBJ2-1	-	CASRNTEQFF	TGTGCCAGCAGGAATACGGAGCAGTTCTTC
-	TRBV29-1	TRBJ2-2	many	CSVGDGRTGELFF	TGCAGCGTTGGGGATGGTAGGACCGGGGAGCTGTTTTTT
-	TRBV6-1	TRBJ2-1	many	CASTAMVGVRDEQFF	TGTGCCAGTACCGCCATGGTCGGGGTGCGGGATGAGCAGTTCTTC
-	TRBV5-1	TRBJ2-2	few	CASSIDRMDTGELFF	TGCGCCAGCAGCATTGACAGGATGGACACCGGGGAGCTGTTTTTT
TRBD2	TRBV11-3	TRBJ2-5	few	CASSSQRLAGEQETQYF	TGTGCCAGCAGCTCCCAACGACTAGCGGGAGAGCAAGAGACCCAGTACTTC
-	TRBV25-1	TRBJ2-1	-	CASSKTRRYDEQFF	TGTGCCAGCAGTAAGACGCGGCGTTACGATGAGCAGTTCTTC
-	TRBV3-1	TRBJ1-5	-	CASSQSVPGPQHF	TGTGCCAGCAGCCAATCGGTACCGGGGCCCCAGCATTTT
-	TRBV7-9	TRBJ1-3	-	CASSLGTIPGNTIYF	TGTGCCAGCAGCTTAGGGACGATCCCCGGAAACACCATATATTTT
-	TRBV14	TRBJ2-5	-	CASSQEPGGETQYF	TGTGCCAGCAGCCAAGAACCCGGGGGAGAGACCCAGTACTTC
TRBD2	TRBV7-2	TRBJ2-5	-	CASSLHGTSEAQYF	TGTGCCAGCAGCTTACATGGGACTAGCGAAGCCCAGTACTTC
TRBD2	TRBV5-1	TRBJ2-3	few	CASSLENSGTDTQYF	TGCGCCAGCAGCTTGGAGAATAGCGGGACAGATACGCAGTATTTT
-	TRBV9	TRBJ2-7	-	CASSSGNEQYF	TGTGCCAGCTCCAGCGGCAACGAGCAGTACTTC
-	TRBV11-3	TRBJ1-1	-	CASSTGPTNTEAFF	TGTGCCAGCAGCACAGGACCGACGAACACTGAAGCTTTCTTT
TRBD1	TRBV19	TRBJ1-4	-	CASNFGTATNEKLFF	TGTGCCAGTAATTTCGGGACAGCGACTAATGAAAAACTGTTTTTT
-	TRBV11-2	TRBJ2-7	few	CASRHEGQARGEQYF	TGTGCCAGCAGGCACGAAGGGCAGGCCCGCGGCGAGCAGTACTTC
-	TRBV18	TRBJ2-1	-	CASSPDYLGEQFF	TGTGCCAGCTCACCAGACTATCTGGGAGAGCAGTTCTTC
-	TRBV7-2	TRBJ2-3	-	CASSRGLHTDTQYF	TGTGCCAGCAGCAGAGGACTCCACACAGATACGCAGTATTTT
-	TRBV7-9	TRBJ2-1	few	CAVNNEQFF	TGTGCCGTCAACAATGAGCAGTTCTTC
TRBD2	TRBV7-9	TRBJ2-3	many	CASSSSGRAWNTQYF	TGTGCCAGCAGCTCTAGCGGGAGGGCCTGGAATACGCAGTATTTT
TRBD2	TRBV7-8	TRBJ2-3	-	CASGVGGRYTDTQYF	TGTGCCAGCGGTGTGGGCGGGAGGTACACAGATACGCAGTATTTT
TRBD1	TRBV4-1	TRBJ1-6	few	CASRPLGTGISNSPLHF	TGCGCCAGCAGACCACTCGGGACAGGGATTAGTAATTCACCCCTCCACTTT
-	TRBV20-1	TRBJ1-1	-	CSRIQGTEAFF	TGCAGTAGGATCCAGGGGACTGAAGCTTTCTTT
TRBD2	TRBV12-3/TRBV12-4	TRBJ2-1	many	CASRGMLAGEGEQFF	TGTGCCAGCAGGGGGATGCTAGCGGGAGAAGGTGAGCAGTTCTTC
TRBD2	TRBV12-3/TRBV12-4	TRBJ2-7	-	CASSVLAGGPGEQYF	TGTGCCAGCAGTGTGCTAGCGGGAGGGCCGGGGGAGCAGTACTTC
TRBD1	TRBV12-3/TRBV12-4	TRBJ1-5	few	CASSWGQGSNQPQHF	TGTGCCAGCAGCTGGGGACAGGGAAGCAATCAGCCCCAGCATTTT
-	TRBV5-5	TRBJ1-4	few	CASSLAEGVPTNEKLFF	TGTGCCAGCAGCTTGGCCGAGGGTGTCCCTACTAATGAAAAACTGTTTTTT
-	TRBV20-1	TRBJ1-6	many	CSARVLTTPNSPLHF	TGCAGTGCTAGAGTTTTGACCACCCCGAATTCACCCCTCCACTTT
TRBD2	TRBV24-1	TRBJ2-3	many	CATSEWGGFTDTQYF	TGTGCCACCAGTGAATGGGGGGGATTCACAGATACGCAGTATTTT
-	TRBV18	TRBJ2-5	-	CASSPDWVGKETQYF	TGTGCCAGCTCACCTGACTGGGTGGGCAAAGAGACCCAGTACTTC
TRBD1	TRBV19	TRBJ1-5	-	CASRTGQGIPNQPQHF	TGTGCCAGTAGGACGGGACAGGGAATTCCGAATCAGCCCCAGCATTTT
-	TRBV7-9	TRBJ1-1	many	CASLNTNTEAFF	TGTGCCAGCCTTAACACGAACACTGAAGCTTTCTTT
TRBD1	TRBV15	TRBJ1-5	few	CATSRDRTRGRGPQHF	TGTGCCACCAGCAGAGATCGAACCAGGGGGCGTGGGCCCCAGCATTTT
TRBD1	TRBV11-3	TRBJ2-5	few	CASSYGQGAEETQYF	TGTGCCAGCAGCTATGGTCAGGGGGCCGAGGAGACCCAGTACTTC
-	TRBV5-1	TRBJ1-4	-	CASSAGNRTNEKLFF	TGCGCCAGCAGCGCAGGGAATAGGACTAATGAAAAACTGTTTTTT
-	TRBV12-3/TRBV12-4	TRBJ2-2	-	CASSLGTSSNTGELFF	TGTGCCAGCAGTTTGGGAACTTCTAGTAACACCGGGGAGCTGTTTTTT
-	TRBV7-2	TRBJ2-1	-	CASSPRSRSSYNEQFF	TGTGCCAGCAGCCCTAGGTCCAGGAGCTCCTACAATGAGCAGTTCTTC
-	TRBV12-3/TRBV12-4	TRBJ2-5	many	CASSTREAEETQYF	TGTGCCAGCAGTACCCGGGAAGCCGAAGAGACCCAGTACTTC
-	TRBV5-6	TRBJ2-3	-	CASQRSGNTDTQYF	TGTGCCAGTCAGCGTAGCGGAAACACAGATACGCAGTATTTT
-	TRBV7-9	TRBJ2-1	few	CASSSLGPYNEQFF	TGTGCCAGCAGCTCCCTGGGGCCCTACAATGAGCAGTTCTTC
-	TRBV29-1	TRBJ1-2	many	CSVEDSKGIFFGYTF	TGCAGCGTTGAAGATTCGAAGGGGATTTTCTTTGGCTACACCTTC
TRBD1	TRBV12-3/TRBV12-4	TRBJ1-1	few	CASSPGQENTEAFF	TGTGCCAGCAGCCCAGGACAGGAGAACACTGAAGCTTTCTTT
-	TRBV20-1	TRBJ2-1	few	CSATSGNEQFF	TGCAGTGCCACTTCTGGGAATGAGCAGTTCTTC